This T cell receptor beta chain was identified during a study of cytomegalovirus exposure and HLA in healthy donors. The CDR3 is made up of 14 amino acids. The germline gives CDR1 LNHDA, CDR2 SQIVND (reference sequence). V lost 7 bases to trimming and J lost 1 base, with 13 bases between them. Researchers ran the PCR with 60 Vbeta and 13 Jbeta primers. The table came from immunoSEQ multiplex PCR; TCRdb's copy has only in-frame clones and leaves some out. This listing includes fewer than 150,000 clones. The specimen was PBMCs. The rearrangement joins TRBV19 to TRBJ1-1, with D possibly matching TRBD1 (5 bases). The source is a man aged 35 to 55 in good health and CMV-seronegative. The DNA for the CDR3 is TGTGCCAGTACCCTACAGACAGCGAACACTGAAGCTTTCTTT. Protein sequence: CASTLQTANTEAFF.